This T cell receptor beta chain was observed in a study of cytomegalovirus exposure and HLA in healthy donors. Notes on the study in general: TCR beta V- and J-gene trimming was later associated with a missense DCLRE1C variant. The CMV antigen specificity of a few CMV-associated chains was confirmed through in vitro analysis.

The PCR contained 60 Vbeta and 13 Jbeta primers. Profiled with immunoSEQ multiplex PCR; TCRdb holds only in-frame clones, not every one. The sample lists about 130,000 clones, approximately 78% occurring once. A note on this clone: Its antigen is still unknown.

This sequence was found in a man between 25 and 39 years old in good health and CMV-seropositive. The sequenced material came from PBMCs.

CDR3 DNA: TGTGCCTGGAGTCCAGGCGAGACGCAGCCCCAGCATTTT. Protein sequence: CAWSPGETQPQHF. The chain links TRBV30 to TRBJ1-5; the D is unclear. This CDR3 is built from 13 residues. Trimming removed 2 bases from V and 7 bases from J, with 12 bases in between. The germline gives CDR1 GTSNPN, CDR2 SVGIG (reference sequence).